Following are 25 T cell receptor beta chains from one sample sequenced in a study of shared T cell receptors in the human thymus. This table comes from immunoSEQ multiplex PCR, and its TCRdb copy is limited to in-frame clones, with some not included. This sample yields about 400,000 clones, of which more than 85% are seen a single time; roughly 0.021% belongs to the top ten. The source material was thymocytes. These TCRs come from a human donor.

The rearrangement links TRBV18 to TRBJ2-3; 9 bases match TRBD2. The CDR3 runs to 14 residues. Trimming at V came to 3 bases and at J to 3 bases, leaving 1 base not matched to a gene. Germline lookup yields CDR1 KGHSH and CDR2 LQKENI. CDR3 nucleotide sequence: TGTGCCAGCTCACCTAGCGGGGGAACAGATACGCAGTATTTT. Amino acid sequence: CASSPSGGTDTQYF.

This chain links TRBV5-6 with TRBJ2-4, with 9 bases lining up with TRBD1. The length of the CDR3 is 17 residues. Germline V gives CDR1 SGHDT, CDR2 YYEEEE. V was pared by 4 bases and J by 8 bases, with 16 bases of the junction left unmatched. The CDR3 bases are TGTGCCAGCAGCGTCGTCCCGGGACAGGGATGGAAACACATTCAGTACTTC. Its translation is CASSVVPGQGWKHIQYF.

This clone turned up a few times. The chain uses TRBV7-2 and TRBJ2-3; 7 nucleotides agree with TRBD2. The CDR3 extends over 19 amino acids. CDR1 and CDR2 from the germline V gene are SGHTA and FQGNSA. After removal of 0 bases from V and 0 bases from J, the junction contained 12 bases not matched to a gene. CDR3 DNA sequence: TGTGCCAGCAGCTTAGCCCTAGGACTAAGCGGGACTAGCACAGATACGCAGTATTTT. The encoded protein is CASSLALGLSGTSTDTQYF.

V gene TRBV10-3 combines with J gene TRBJ2-4; tentative D call: TRBD1 (5 bases). CDR3 length: 18 amino acids. V lost 0 bases, J lost 0 bases, and 15 bases lay in between. Germline V lookup: CDR1 ENHRY, CDR2 SYGVKD. DNA of the CDR3: TGTGCCATCAGTGAGTCTTATCAGGGTAGCTTAGCCAAAAACATTCAGTACTTC. Its translation is CAISESYQGSLAKNIQYF.

The V gene is TRBV27, the J gene TRBJ1-5; D remains unclear. Germline assignment: CDR1 MNHEY and CDR2 SMNVEV (reference sequence). CDR3 size: 16 residues. With 2 bases removed from V and 0 bases from J, the gap between germline ends came to 11 bases. The CDR3 DNA sequence: TGTGCCAGCAGTTTAAATAACAGTCATAGCAATCAGCCCCAGCATTTT. Its protein product is CASSLNNSHSNQPQHF.

Only a few counts were recorded for this clone. This chain joins TRBV2 and TRBJ1-1, with TRBD1 matching over 7 bases. The CDR3 is 13 residues long. The germline V gene encodes CDR1 SNHLY and CDR2 FYNNEI. The J segment lost 3 bases and the V segment lost 6 bases, leaving 4 bases of the junction unmatched. CDR3: CASRAGGDTEAFF. Here the CDR3 DNA reads TGTGCCAGCAGGGCAGGGGGAGACACTGAAGCTTTCTTT.

This rearrangement joins TRBV27 to TRBJ2-2; no firm D call. The CDR3 runs 12 residues. Trimming removed 4 bases at V and 8 bases at J, with 8 bases between. CDR1 is MNHEY and CDR2 is SMNVEV in the germline V gene (reference sequence). CDR3 DNA sequence: TGTGCCAGCAGTTCAATCCCTGGGGAGCTGTTTTTT. Translated: CASSSIPGELFF.

The genes are TRBV7-2 and TRBJ2-3; 11 nucleotides agree with TRBD2. This CDR3 comprises 15 residues. Trimming took 5 bases from V and 6 from J; bases not matched to a gene: 7. From germline, CDR1 is SGHTA and CDR2 FQGNSA. CDR3 sequence (DNA): TGTGCCAGCAGCCCTCTAGCGGGAGGATCGGATACGCAGTATTTT. It yields the protein CASSPLAGGSDTQYF. Combining the CDR3 with reference TRBV7-2 and TRBJ2-3 gives the whole variable domain GAGVSQSPSNKVTEKGKDVELRCDPISGHTALYWYRQSLGQGLEFLIYFQGNSAPDKSGLPSDRFSAERTGGSVSTLTIQRTQQEDSAVYLCASSPLAGGSDTQYFGPGTRLTVL.

This chain joins TRBV15 and TRBJ2-1; a possible D gene is TRBD2 (6 bases). The CDR3 is 17 amino acids. Trimming took off 3 bases at V and 1 base at J, with 16 bases between the two ends. Germline-derived CDR1 and CDR2 are LNHNV and YYDKDF (reference sequence). DNA of the CDR3: TGTGCCACCAGCAGGACTAGGCCGAGCGGGTCCTACAATGAGCAGTTCTTC. This codes for CATSRTRPSGSYNEQFF.

The chain uses TRBV27 and TRBJ2-7; 7 nucleotides agree with TRBD2. This CDR3 is built from 15 residues. Germline CDR1 is MNHEY and CDR2 is SMNVEV (reference sequence). The junction had 11 bases not matched to a gene; V was cut back by 6 bases and J by 3 bases. CDR3 sequence (DNA): TGTGCCAGCAGAACGACAAACAGCGGGAACTACGAGCAGTACTTC. Protein product: CASRTTNSGNYEQYF.

This clone was seen only a few times. The gene calls are TRBV4-1 and TRBJ1-5; D gene unclear. V shed 0 bases and J shed 4 bases, with 10 bases lying between them. This CDR3 spans 15 amino acids. The germline gives CDR1 MGHRA, CDR2 YSYEKL. In DNA, the CDR3 is TGCGCCAGCAGCCAAGAAGAACCGATTAATCAGCCCCAGCATTTT. Amino acid sequence: CASSQEEPINQPQHF.

The chain joins TRBV11-3 to TRBJ2-7; 12 positions match TRBD2. The germline CDR1 and CDR2 sequences are SGHNT and YENEEA. The CDR3 loop spans 14 amino acids. Trimming at V came to 5 bases and at J to 6 bases, leaving 5 bases not matched to a gene. The CDR3 bases are TGTGCCAGCAGCCCGACTAGCGGGAGTTCCGAGCAGTACTTC. Translated, it gives CASSPTSGSSEQYF.

The chain has TRBV11-3 and TRBJ2-7; 9 bases map to TRBD1. V was pared by 5 bases and J by 5 bases, with 10 bases of the junction left unmatched. Germline values: CDR1 SGHNT, CDR2 YENEEA. This CDR3 has 15 amino acids. CDR3 DNA sequence: TGTGCCAGCAGCCCGGGGGGACAGGGAAAGGACGAGCAGTACTTC. It translates to CASSPGGQGKDEQYF.

The chain couples TRBV18 to TRBJ2-4; D not certain. Germline-derived CDR1 and CDR2 are KGHSH and LQKENI. The germline V and J ends were trimmed by 4 bases and 0 bases, with 7 bases remaining between them. The CDR3 is 14 residues long. In DNA form, the CDR3 reads TGTGCCAGCTCACTAAAGTTAGCCAAAAACATTCAGTACTTC. As protein: CASSLKLAKNIQYF.

The V call is TRBV7-7, the J call TRBJ2-5; 12 nucleotides align to TRBD2. The CDR3 consists of 17 residues. V dropped 5 bases and J dropped 4; count of bases not matched to a gene: 11. The germline V gene has CDR1 SSHAT and CDR2 FNYEAQ (reference sequence). The CDR3 nucleotides read TGTGCCAGCAGCGCCCCGGGACTAGCGGGTGCGGGAGAGACCCAGTACTTC. Translation gives CASSAPGLAGAGETQYF.

This chain uses TRBV10-3 with TRBJ2-7; perhaps TRBD1 as D (6 bases). V lost 7 bases and J 7 bases, leaving 11 bases between the germline ends. Germline V gene sequence: CDR1 ENHRY, CDR2 SYGVKD. The CDR3 is made up of 11 amino acids. The CDR3 nucleotides read TGTGCCATCAATATAGGGGGAGAGCAGTACTTC. Amino acid sequence: CAINIGGEQYF.

V usage is TRBV5-8 and J usage is TRBJ1-2, with D hard to call. Trimming took 2 bases from V and 8 from J, leaving 13 bases between them. CDR1 is SGHTS and CDR2 is YDEGEE in the germline V gene. This CDR3 has 13 amino acids. In DNA form, the CDR3 reads TGTGCCAGCAGCTTATCCGGGTACGGAGGCTACACCTTC. Translated: CASSLSGYGGYTF.

The J gene is TRBJ1-4, the V gene TRBV27; D is perhaps TRBD1 (5 bases). The germline CDR1 and CDR2 sequences are MNHEY and SMNVEV (reference sequence). This CDR3 has 19 amino acids. V lost 2 bases and J 5 bases, leaving 24 bases between the germline ends. CDR3: CASSLAWSNEEGMNEKLFF. CDR3 bases: TGTGCCAGCAGTTTAGCATGGAGCAATGAAGAGGGGATGAATGAAAAACTGTTTTTT.

This clone was observed a single time. The rearrangement joins TRBV6-5 to TRBJ2-2; D unresolved. The CDR3 totals 12 residues. Trimming removed 8 bases from V and 2 bases from J, with 6 bases in between. CDR1 and CDR2 from the germline V gene are MNHEY and SVGAGI. The DNA for the CDR3 is TGTGCCAGCCTAACCAACACCGGGGAGCTGTTTTTT. The encoded protein is CASLTNTGELFF.

The chain uses TRBV19 and TRBJ1-1, with 9 bases matching TRBD1. V was pared by 2 bases and J by 7 bases, with 8 bases of the junction left unmatched. This CDR3 is 15 amino acids long. Per germline, CDR1 LNHDA and CDR2 SQIVND (reference sequence). The CDR3 nucleotides read TGTGCCAGTAGTATAATCGACAGGGGGGTGGGTGAAGCTTTCTTT. It specifies CASSIIDRGVGEAFF.

The chain's CDR3 is CASSETGGMNTEAFF. DNA of the CDR3: TGTGCCAGCAGTGAGACAGGGGGGATGAACACTGAAGCTTTCTTT. The genes are TRBV6-1 and TRBJ1-1; 9 nucleotides align to TRBD1. V was clipped by 3 bases and J by 0 bases; unmatched bases: 2. The CDR3 has 15 amino acids. Germline CDR1 reads MNHNS; CDR2 reads SASEGT.

The CDR3 nucleotides are TGTGCCAGCAGCCCCTCCGGACAGACCGAAGCTTTCTTT. It specifies CASSPSGQTEAFF. The chain uses TRBV9 and TRBJ1-1; TRBD1 might be the D (6 bases). Trimming removed 4 bases from V and 8 bases from J, with 15 bases in between. The germline CDR1 and CDR2 sequences are SGDLS and YYNGEE. The CDR3 spans 13 residues.

The chain joins TRBV12-5 to TRBJ1-1; TRBD1 is a possible D gene (5 bases). V gave up 4 bases and J gave up 4 bases, with 16 bases separating them. Germline V gives CDR1 LGHNT, CDR2 FRNRAP. CDR3 length: 15 residues. DNA of the CDR3: TGTGCTAGTGGTTACCAGCAGGGTGGTGGCACTGAAGCTTTCTTT. As protein: CASGYQQGGGTEAFF. Full variable domain (rest looked up from reference TRBV12-5 and TRBJ1-1): DARVTQTPRHKVTEMGQEVTMRCQPILGHNTVFWYRQTMMQGLELLAYFRNRAPLDDSGMPKDRFSAEMPDATLATLKIQPSEPRDSAVYFCASGYQQGGGTEAFFGQGTRLTVV.

The V and J genes are TRBV2 and TRBJ2-5; D ambiguous. Trimming removed 7 bases from V and 4 bases from J, with 7 bases in between. Per the germline V gene, CDR1 is SNHLY and CDR2 is FYNNEI. This CDR3 contains 11 residues. The CDR3 coding sequence is TGTGCCAGCACCCTGGGAGAGACCCAGTACTTC. This encodes CASTLGETQYF.

This clone has just a few counts. The chain combines TRBV4-1 with TRBJ1-2; TRBD1 might be the D (6 bases). The CDR3 sequence is 15 residues long. The V gene's germline CDR1 is MGHRA and CDR2 YSYEKL. V was pared by 2 bases and J by 0 bases, with 10 bases between. Written as DNA, the CDR3 is TGCGCCAGCAGCCAAAGGTGGACAGCTAACTATGGCTACACCTTC. Translated, it gives CASSQRWTANYGYTF.